This entry concerns a single T cell receptor (beta chain). Original data processing: Quantification of nucleated cells was approximated via reference gene primer amplification. The table came from immunoSEQ multiplex PCR; TCRdb's copy has only in-frame clones and leaves some out. That table furnishes V, J and clone size, whereas the DNA furnished D and trimming. The sample lists roughly 200,000 clones; 70% to 85% were seen once. This sample was included in a study of blood T cell repertoires in COVID-19. V was trimmed by 4 bases and J by 13 bases, leaving 20 bases between them. Germline CDR1 SGHKS, CDR2 YYEKEE (reference sequence). There are 14 residues in the CDR3.

The sequence derives from an elderly woman with COVID-19, enrolled during active disease. Sequenced input: peripheral blood. V is TRBV5-5 and J is TRBJ2-2, with a possible D match to TRBD2 (5 bases). Here the CDR3 reads CASSPAGVPAALFF. The CDR3 bases are TGTGCCAGCAGCCCGGCCGGGGTGCCGGCGGCGCTGTTTTTT.